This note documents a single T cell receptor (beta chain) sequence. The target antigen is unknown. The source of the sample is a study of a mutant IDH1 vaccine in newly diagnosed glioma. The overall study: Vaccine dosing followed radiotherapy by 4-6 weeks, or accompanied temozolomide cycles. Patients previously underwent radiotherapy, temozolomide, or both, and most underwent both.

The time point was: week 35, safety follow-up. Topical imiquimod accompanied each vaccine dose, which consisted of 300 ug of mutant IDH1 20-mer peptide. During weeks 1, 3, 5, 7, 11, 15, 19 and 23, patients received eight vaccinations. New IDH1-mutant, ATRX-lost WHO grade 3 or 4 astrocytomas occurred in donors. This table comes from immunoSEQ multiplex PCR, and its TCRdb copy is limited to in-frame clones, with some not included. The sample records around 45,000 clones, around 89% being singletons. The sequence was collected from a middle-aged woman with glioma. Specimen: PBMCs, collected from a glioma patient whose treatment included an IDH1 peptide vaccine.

CDR3 in DNA: TGTGCCAGCAGCTCCGGGACAGGGGATGGCTACACCTTC. Protein product: CASSSGTGDGYTF. This chain uses TRBV7-6 with TRBJ1-2, with 10 bases aligning to TRBD1. Germline CDR1 SGHVS, CDR2 FNYEAQ. Trimming removed 4 bases from V and 6 bases from J; junction bases left unmatched: 2. The CDR3 has 13 residues.